These 16 T cell receptor beta chains were sequenced from one sample in a study of blood T cell repertoires in COVID-19. TCRdb keeps only in-frame clones here, not all; method: immunoSEQ multiplex PCR. The sample includes some 300,000 clones, over 85% of them seen just once. The specimen sequenced was PBMCs or T cells enriched from blood (not recorded which). The origin of the receptors is a woman between 45 and 65 years old who had been exposed to COVID-19.

The CDR3 DNA is TGTGCCAGCAGTGCTTTCCTAGTTGCATACGAGCAGTACTTC. Translating it yields CASSAFLVAYEQYF. The chain combines TRBV2 with TRBJ2-7, with D unclear. Germline lookup yields CDR1 SNHLY and CDR2 FYNNEI. V was shortened by 4 bases and J by 4 bases, with 14 bases between the two germline ends. This CDR3 is 14 amino acids long.

The V call is TRBV7-9, the J call TRBJ1-2, with D unresolved. Germline CDR1 SEHNR, CDR2 FQNEAQ (reference sequence). The CDR3 length is 15 residues. With 4 bases removed from V and 1 base from J, the gap between germline ends came to 13 bases. CDR3 nucleotides: TGTGCCAGCAGCTCCTTTGCGGGGATTAACTATGGCTACACCTTC. This sequence encodes CASSSFAGINYGYTF.

The V and J genes are TRBV5-1 and TRBJ1-1, with TRBD1 identical over 8 bases. V trimming: 1 base; J trimming: 4 bases; junction bases outside the gene matches: 6. This CDR3 is built from 15 residues. The germline CDR1 and CDR2 sequences are SGHRS and YFSETQ. CDR3 nucleotides: TGCGCCAGCAGCTTGCGCAGGGGGCTAGGCACTGAAGCTTTCTTT. It yields the protein CASSLRRGLGTEAFF.

This rearrangement joins TRBV10-3 to TRBJ1-1; 11 bases fit TRBD1. Germline lookup yields CDR1 ENHRY and CDR2 SYGVKD. The CDR3 length is 14 residues. V shed 10 bases, J shed 7 bases, and the junction held 11 bases outside the gene matches. The CDR3, as DNA: TGTGCCAGTAAACCGGGACAGGGGGTCGATGAAGCTTTCTTT. It yields the protein CASKPGQGVDEAFF.

The chain combines TRBV24-1 with TRBJ2-1, with 7 nucleotides matching TRBD1. The CDR3 has 15 amino acids. Looked up from germline, CDR1 is KGHDR and CDR2 is SFDVKD. V lost 6 bases and J lost 4; bases outside the gene matches: 8. In nucleotides, the CDR3 is TGTGCCACCAGTATCGCGACAGGGCTATACAATGAGCAGTTCTTC. Translation gives CATSIATGLYNEQFF.

The chain employs TRBV5-1 and TRBJ1-1; D perhaps matches TRBD1 (5 bases). The CDR3 runs to 15 residues. The V end lost 4 bases, the J end lost 1 base, and 14 bases lay between the germline ends. Germline V gives CDR1 SGHRS, CDR2 YFSETQ. CDR3 in DNA: TGCGCCAGCAGCCAGAGAGGACACTCGAACACTGAAGCTTTCTTT. This gives the protein CASSQRGHSNTEAFF.

The chain joins TRBV12-3 or TRBV12-4 to TRBJ2-5; D not certain. Between the trimmed V and J ends, which lost 5 bases and 0 bases, there was a span of 4 bases. The CDR3 extends over 12 amino acids. The CDR3 here is CASSNYQETQYF. The CDR3 DNA reads TGTGCCAGCAGTAACTACCAAGAGACCCAGTACTTC.

The chain carries TRBV28 and TRBJ2-2, with a weak D call TRBD2 (6 bases). Trimming took off 4 bases at V and 10 bases at J, with 13 bases between the two ends. This CDR3 is 13 amino acids long. Germline CDR1 is MDHEN and CDR2 is SYDVKM. CDR3 sequence reads: CASSSGTSMELFF. For the CDR3, the DNA is TGTGCCAGCAGTTCCGGGACTTCCATGGAGCTGTTTTTT. The full variable domain, rest sourced from reference TRBV28 and TRBJ2-2, is DVKVTQSSRYLVKRTGEKVFLECVQDMDHENMFWYRQDPGLGLRLIYFSYDVKMKEKGDIPEGYSVSREKKERFSLILESASTNQTSMYLCASSSGTSMELFFGEGSRLTVL.

The V gene is TRBV4-1, the J gene TRBJ2-2, with a weak D call TRBD1 (5 bases). The V and J ends lost 3 bases and 7 bases respectively, with 15 bases between them. Looked up from germline, CDR1 is MGHRA and CDR2 is YSYEKL. There are 15 residues in the CDR3. The CDR3 DNA reads TGCGCCAGCAGCCAGCCGCTGTCAAGGGGCGGGGAGCTGTTTTTT. Residues: CASSQPLSRGGELFF.

The chain is built from TRBV10-3 and TRBJ2-5, with 9 bases identical to TRBD1. J was trimmed by 5 bases and V by 4 bases; bases with no gene match: 8. This CDR3 is built from 15 residues. CDR1 is ENHRY, CDR2 SYGVKD, per germline. The CDR3 is CAISVNLGQGETQYF. Here the CDR3 DNA reads TGTGCCATCAGTGTGAATCTAGGACAGGGGGAGACCCAGTACTTC.

Concerning this clone: This sample includes further DNA sequences coding for the same CDR3. This rearrangement joins TRBV5-1 to TRBJ2-7; a weak D match, TRBD2 (5 bases). Looked up from germline, CDR1 is SGHRS and CDR2 is YFSETQ. There are 14 residues in the CDR3. Trimming removed 1 base from V and 0 bases from J, with 8 bases in between. CDR3 sequence: CASSLTGSSYEQYF. The CDR3 DNA follows: TGCGCCAGCAGCTTGACGGGGAGCTCCTACGAGCAGTACTTC.

The V call is TRBV27, the J call TRBJ2-7, with TRBD1 as a possible D gene (6 bases). Germline loops: CDR1 MNHEY, CDR2 SMNVEV (reference sequence). The CDR3 sequence is 15 residues long. With 6 bases removed from V and 3 bases from J, the gap between germline ends came to 18 bases. The CDR3 region has the DNA TGTGCCAGCAGGGATTGGGACAAGGGAGACTACGAGCAGTACTTC. Its protein is CASRDWDKGDYEQYF.

The rearrangement uses TRBV4-1 and TRBJ1-4; 7 positions match TRBD1. CDR3 length: 18 residues. V gave up 4 bases and J gave up 2 bases; unmatched junction bases: 13. Germline V gene lookup returns CDR1 MGHRA and CDR2 YSYEKL. In DNA, the CDR3 is TGCGCCAGCAGCCCAGGCGGGGTCAGGGGGTTGACTAATGAAAAACTGTTTTTT. This codes for CASSPGGVRGLTNEKLFF.

J is TRBJ1-2 and V is TRBV2; tentative D call: TRBD1 (5 bases). Germline values: CDR1 SNHLY, CDR2 FYNNEI. The CDR3 covers 13 residues. The CDR3 protein is CAATGNSNYGYTF. The CDR3 DNA reads as TGTGCAGCCACAGGAAACTCTAACTATGGCTACACCTTC.

The chain joins TRBV7-2 to TRBJ2-7, with 9 bases matching TRBD1. The CDR3 extends over 17 amino acids. V lost 1 base to trimming and J lost 2 bases; unmatched junction nucleotides: 9. Germline values: CDR1 SGHTA, CDR2 FQGNSA. The CDR3 bases are TGTGCCAGCAGCTTAGTGACCGGGACAGGGACTACCTACGAGCAGTACTTC. Protein: CASSLVTGTGTTYEQYF.

The chain couples TRBV5-1 to TRBJ1-1; possible D gene TRBD1, 5 bases. Germline loops: CDR1 SGHRS, CDR2 YFSETQ. This CDR3 spans 14 amino acids. V lost 2 bases and J 3 bases, leaving 11 bases between the germline ends. The CDR3 DNA reads as TGCGCCAGCAGCTTCGGGGAGGGGTACACTGAAGCTTTCTTT. Encoded protein: CASSFGEGYTEAFF.